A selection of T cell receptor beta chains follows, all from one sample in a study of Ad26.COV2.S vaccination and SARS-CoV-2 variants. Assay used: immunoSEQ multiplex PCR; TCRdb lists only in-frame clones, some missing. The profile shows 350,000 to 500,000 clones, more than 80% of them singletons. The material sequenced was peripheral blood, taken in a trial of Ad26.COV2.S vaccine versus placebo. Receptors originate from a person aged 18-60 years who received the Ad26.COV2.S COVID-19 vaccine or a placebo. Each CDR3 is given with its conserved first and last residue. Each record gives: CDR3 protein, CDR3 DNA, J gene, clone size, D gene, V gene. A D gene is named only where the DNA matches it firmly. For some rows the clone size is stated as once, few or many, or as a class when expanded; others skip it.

CASSFFSGNGEQYF,TGTGCCAGCAGCTTCTTCTCGGGGAACGGCGAGCAGTACTTC,TRBJ2-7,NA,NA,TRBV11-1
CASSLAGTSGNTDTQYF,TGTGCCAGCAGCTTAGCTGGGACTAGCGGGAACACAGATACGCAGTATTTT,TRBJ2-3,NA,TRBD2,TRBV7-6
CASSLSTSGRYTGELFF,TGTGCCAGCTCACTTTCGACTAGCGGGAGATACACCGGGGAGCTGTTTTTT,TRBJ2-2,once,TRBD2,TRBV18
CASSSTSGSFEQYF,TGTGCCAGCAGCTCCACTAGCGGGAGCTTCGAGCAGTACTTC,TRBJ2-7,NA,TRBD2,TRBV14
CASSGEGEWNNEQFF,TGTGCCAGCAGTGGTGAAGGAGAATGGAACAATGAGCAGTTCTTC,TRBJ2-1,NA,NA,TRBV25-1
CASSLLGTPNTGELFF,TGCGCCAGCAGCCTCCTGGGGACTCCGAACACCGGGGAGCTGTTTTTT,TRBJ2-2,NA,NA,TRBV5-1
CASSLAGAENIQYF,TGCGCCAGCAGCTTGGCCGGGGCGGAAAACATTCAGTACTTC,TRBJ2-4,NA,NA,TRBV5-1
CASSFSASGSTQYF,TGTGCCAGCAGCTTTAGTGCTAGCGGGAGTACGCAGTACTTC,TRBJ2-7,NA,TRBD2,TRBV11-3
CASSVDAGRQVEAFF,TGTGCCAGCAGCGTAGACGCGGGTCGTCAGGTTGAAGCTTTCTTT,TRBJ1-1,NA,NA,TRBV9
CASSAAGASGYNEQFF,TGTGCCAGCAGCGCAGCAGGGGCTAGCGGTTACAATGAGCAGTTCTTC,TRBJ2-1,NA,NA,TRBV9
CASSQDPAGLAQETQYF,TGTGCCAGCAGCCAAGATCCGGCGGGACTAGCCCAAGAGACCCAGTACTTC,TRBJ2-5,NA,TRBD2,TRBV14
CASSYSGLALNEQFF,TGTGCCAGCAGTTACTCGGGACTAGCGTTGAATGAGCAGTTCTTC,TRBJ2-1,NA,TRBD2,TRBV6-6
CASSQGRREQYF,TGTGCCAGCAGCCAAGGTCGGCGAGAGCAGTACTTC,TRBJ2-7,NA,NA,TRBV3-1/TRBV3-2
CASSLVGKVNYGYTF,TGTGCCAGCAGCTTAGTAGGGAAGGTTAACTATGGCTACACCTTC,TRBJ1-2,NA,NA,TRBV11-2
CASSLSGELFF,TGTGCCAGCAGTTTGTCCGGGGAGCTGTTTTTT,TRBJ2-2,many,NA,TRBV12-3/TRBV12-4
CASSSGTSGRITETQYF,TGTGCCAGCAGTTCCGGGACTAGCGGGAGGATCACTGAGACCCAGTACTTC,TRBJ2-5,once,TRBD2,TRBV5-4
CASSPPGTPNEKLFF,TGTGCCAGCTCACCCCCCGGGACACCTAATGAAAAACTGTTTTTT,TRBJ1-4,NA,NA,TRBV18
CASSKEASGRAGNTGELFF,TGTGCCAGCAGCAAAGAGGCTAGCGGGAGGGCCGGGAACACCGGGGAGCTGTTTTTT,TRBJ2-2,NA,NA,TRBV21-1
CASSYDGNNSPLHF,TGTGCCAGCAGTTACGACGGCAATAATTCACCCCTCCACTTT,TRBJ1-6,few,NA,TRBV6-5
CATDSGNSYEQYF,TGTGCCACCGATAGCGGGAATTCCTACGAGCAGTACTTC,TRBJ2-7,NA,TRBD2,TRBV10-3
CASMYSLSAEAFF,TGTGCCAGTATGTACTCCCTAAGCGCTGAAGCTTTCTTT,TRBJ1-1,NA,NA,TRBV19
CASSLVGGAYNEQFF,TGTGCCAGCAGCTTAGTAGGGGGCGCTTACAATGAGCAGTTCTTC,TRBJ2-1,NA,TRBD1,TRBV11-2
CASSSLGGRGYTDTQYF,TGTGCCAGCAGCTCCCTCGGGGGGAGGGGGTACACAGATACGCAGTATTTT,TRBJ2-3,NA,NA,TRBV7-2
CASSFQGAIGANVLTF,TGCGCCAGCAGCTTCCAGGGGGCTATTGGGGCCAACGTCCTGACTTTC,TRBJ2-6,NA,TRBD1,TRBV5-1
CASMRAVEAFF,TGTGCCAGTATGAGGGCCGTTGAAGCTTTCTTT,TRBJ1-1,NA,NA,TRBV19
CASSKPRPYNEQFF,TGTGCCAGCTCAAAACCTAGGCCCTACAATGAGCAGTTCTTC,TRBJ2-1,NA,NA,TRBV18
CASSPRMGLDNSKNTGELFF,TGTGCCAGCTCACCGAGGATGGGACTCGACAATTCGAAGAACACCGGGGAGCTGTTTTTT,TRBJ2-2,NA,NA,TRBV18
CASSVDTAGIQFF,TGTGCCAGCAGCGTAGATACCGCCGGAATTCAGTTCTTC,TRBJ2-1,NA,NA,TRBV9
CARKPLAGPTDTQYF,TGTGCCAGGAAGCCCCTAGCGGGCCCCACAGATACGCAGTATTTT,TRBJ2-3,once,TRBD2,TRBV7-3
CASSLGAGANYGYTF,TGTGCCAGCAGCTTGGGGGCGGGGGCTAACTATGGCTACACCTTC,TRBJ1-2,once,NA,TRBV5-4
CASSPLDRNTEAFF,TGTGCCAGCTCACCACTTGACAGGAACACTGAAGCTTTCTTT,TRBJ1-1,NA,NA,TRBV18
CATSRSLAGGTGELFF,TGTGCCACCAGCAGATCGCTAGCGGGAGGCACCGGGGAGCTGTTTTTT,TRBJ2-2,NA,TRBD2,TRBV15
CASSPLSYGDTQYF,TGTGCCAGCTCACCACTCTCCTATGGGGATACGCAGTATTTT,TRBJ2-3,once,NA,TRBV18
CAWRRREDSPLHF,TGTGCCTGGAGGCGTAGGGAGGATTCACCCCTCCACTTT,TRBJ1-6,few,NA,TRBV30
CASGRGLEEKLFF,TGTGCCAGCGGCAGGGGGCTGGAAGAAAAACTGTTTTTT,TRBJ1-4,NA,TRBD1,TRBV7-9
CASSLGQGELEAFF,TGTGCCAGCAGCTTGGGACAGGGCGAACTTGAAGCTTTCTTT,TRBJ1-1,NA,TRBD1,TRBV5-5
CASSQDDIRGSPLHF,TGCGCCAGCAGCCAAGATGACATAAGAGGATCACCCCTCCACTTT,TRBJ1-6,few,NA,TRBV4-3
CASSFLETYEQYF,TGCGCCAGCAGCTTCTTGGAAACCTACGAGCAGTACTTC,TRBJ2-7,NA,NA,TRBV5-1
CASTPRGGGTLVNTIYF,TGTGCCAGCACCCCAAGAGGGGGAGGGACCCTTGTAAACACCATATATTTT,TRBJ1-3,NA,NA,TRBV7-8
CACVVNTEAFF,TGTGCCTGTGTGGTGAACACTGAAGCTTTCTTT,TRBJ1-1,NA,NA,TRBV30
CASSRQGIVTEAFF,TGTGCCAGCAGCAGACAGGGGATCGTCACTGAAGCTTTCTTT,TRBJ1-1,NA,TRBD1,TRBV6-5
CASSIVTASYEQYF,TGTGCCAGTAGTATAGTGACGGCCTCCTACGAGCAGTACTTC,TRBJ2-7,NA,NA,TRBV19
CASSDSPQGFSGNTIYF,TGTGCCAGCAGTGACAGTCCACAGGGATTCTCTGGAAACACCATATATTTT,TRBJ1-3,NA,NA,TRBV6-4
CASSLAGQGVLLGYEQYF,TGCGCCAGCAGCTTGGCAGGACAGGGAGTTCTTTTGGGCTACGAGCAGTACTTC,TRBJ2-7,NA,TRBD1,TRBV5-1
CASSVSWTGQQQYF,TGTGCCAGCAGCGTTTCGTGGACAGGCCAGCAGCAGTACTTC,TRBJ2-7,NA,TRBD1,TRBV9
CASGDGIRYEQYF,TGTGCCAGTGGGGATGGGATTAGGTACGAGCAGTACTTC,TRBJ2-7,NA,NA,TRBV19
CASRQQENYGYTF,TGCGCCAGCAGACAACAGGAAAACTATGGCTACACCTTC,TRBJ1-2,once,NA,TRBV10-2
CASSQGYGGEQYF,TGCGCCAGCAGCCAAGGGTACGGGGGCGAGCAGTACTTC,TRBJ2-7,once,NA,TRBV4-1
CASSYQGGSYEQYF,TGTGCCAGCAGTTATCAGGGAGGCTCCTACGAGCAGTACTTC,TRBJ2-7,NA,NA,TRBV6-1
CASGQNIQYF,TGTGCCAGTGGACAAAACATTCAGTACTTC,TRBJ2-4,NA,NA,TRBV2
CASSPQGSYGYTF,TGTGCCAGCAGTCCACAGGGGAGCTATGGCTACACCTTC,TRBJ1-2,NA,TRBD1,TRBV6-5
CASSQGKGKAQPQHF,TGTGCCAGCAGCCAAGGGAAGGGAAAGGCTCAGCCCCAGCATTTT,TRBJ1-5,NA,NA,TRBV3-1/TRBV3-2
CSVGRTSGTTDTQYF,TGCAGCGTTGGGCGGACTAGCGGTACAACAGATACGCAGTATTTT,TRBJ2-3,NA,TRBD2,TRBV29-1